This TCR beta chain originates from a study of CD8 T cells in Susac syndrome (dated by TCRdb to the late 2010s). In the study overall: Whether CD8+ T cell activation and differentiation in Susac syndrome was antigen driven was tested using repertoire sequencing. Paper-wide results and their limitations: The study acknowledged that relatively few individuals were included in the TCR sequencing and HLA analysis.

RNA was extracted using the RNeasy kit, and about 0.45 to 1 ug of the RNA was reverse transcribed with random hexamers. TCR beta CDR3 regions were amplified with the immunoSEQ multiplex PCR assay covering 54 Vbeta and 13 Jbeta segments. PCR amplification bias was corrected by using a synthetic template baseline for primer optimization and computational correction. In the authors' own workflow: Only productive sequences were kept, with reads annotated to V, D and J genes according to IMGT and analyzed in immunoSEQ Analyzer. Clonality was calculated as one minus the Shannon entropy normalized by log2 of the number of productive unique sequences. Public and private clones were assessed among the 100 most prevalent clones of each patient and control. Clones were defined as Susac-specific if absent from the healthy and MS cohorts, from around 1,000 published viral clones and from other ImmuneACCESS disease sequences. The raw public data were reprocessed by TCRdb itself: fastp quality trimming at Q25, MiXCR clonotype calling, in-frame beta chains only. Rows with one shared CDR3 protein collapse into an entry with the most common genes and DNA. TCRdb's processing, not the authors' own work, is the source of the V and J calls. The sample yields over 100,000 distinct CDR3 sequences; around 95% were counted once. 0.075% to 0.1% of the sample comes from the top ten.

Per the germline V gene (reference sequence), MNHEY is the CDR1 and SMNVEV is the CDR2. CDR3 length: 17 amino acids, cysteine to phenylalanine. Kept here is only the CDR3 DNA, which spans 51 bases and is read in frame from base 1. Trimming leaves V shorter by 6 bases and J shorter by 4 bases, with the junction holding 12 bases beyond the gene matches. Peripheral blood CD8+ and CD4+ T cells from healthy donors, Susac syndrome patients and multiple sclerosis patients were profiled using high-throughput TCR beta sequencing. Healthy donors were included as age- and sex-matched controls. Bulk CD8+ and CD4+ T cells were purified by magnetic negative isolation, while CD8+ TEMRA cells were enriched using FACS. Blood was drawn into EDTA tubes, processed within 24 hours, and PBMCs were isolated by density gradient centrifugation. PBMCs intended for TCR sequencing were frozen in liquid nitrogen and were later thawed in a 37 degrees C water bath. The sorted or isolated CD4+, CD8+ and CD8+ TEMRA cells had a purity of 90% or higher.

Concerning this clonotype: The antigen it binds to is not known. Per-base quality was not reported, and no clone a single base away is much larger than it.

The chain employs TRBV27 and TRBJ2-1; 10 central nucleotides agree with TRBD1. Input material: CD4+ T cells from PBMCs. The TCR was taken from a human donor in good health. The DNA is as follows: TGTGCCAGCAGACCCGGACAGGGGGAAGGCTTTTACAATGAGCAGTTCTTC. The translation is CASRPGQGEGFYNEQFF.